This T cell receptor beta chain was sequenced in a study of radiation and T cells in renal cell carcinoma. The time point denotes: blood 4 weeks post-SBRT, at nephrectomy. Treatment defined: 15 Gy SBRT to primary tumor, nephrectomy 4 weeks later. Nephrectomy followed 15 Gy stereotactic body radiation by 4 weeks. Serial blood draws occurred at baseline and 2 and 4 weeks post-SBRT. General study results and limits: In blood, top tumor clones expanded by 2 weeks, shrinking by 4.

For this clone: Antigen unknown.

TCRdb keeps only in-frame clones here, not all; method: immunoSEQ multiplex PCR. The sample has roughly 90,000 clones; about 82% are singletons. This CDR3 has 13 residues. V was trimmed by 0 bases and J by 7 bases, leaving 10 bases between them. From germline, CDR1 is SGHNT and CDR2 YYREEE (reference sequence). This sequence originates from a man aged 50-59 years with renal cell carcinoma. This specimen consisted of blood, obtained from a patient whose treatment included radiotherapy and nephrectomy. The chain employs TRBV5-4 and TRBJ2-5; D is tentatively TRBD1 or TRBD2 (5 bases each). The DNA for the CDR3 is TGTGCCAGCAGCTTGGCTGGGGCGGGGACCCAGTACTTC. Its translation is CASSLAGAGTQYF.